Listed here is a single TCR beta chain. This sample is part of a study of blood T cell repertoires in COVID-19. Turning to the study itself: The samples span acute and convalescent COVID-19 from the United States, Italy and Spain. T cells, B-cell-depleted T cells, or PBMCs supplied cDNA or gDNA.

Authors' analysis steps: The assay estimated nucleated cells by amplifying reference gene primers. Generated by immunoSEQ multiplex PCR, the TCRdb table keeps only in-frame clones and is missing some. The DNA was the basis for D and trimming; V, J and clone size are from that table. The sample yields 100,000 to 150,000 clones, 70% to 90% seen once. Sequencing was performed on peripheral blood. The sequence was collected from a woman between 50 and 59 years old with acute or convalescent COVID-19.

Here the CDR3 DNA reads TGTGCCAGTAGTCTGAGGGACTATCAGCCCCAGCATTTT. This gives the protein CASSLRDYQPQHF. The V and J genes are TRBV19 and TRBJ1-5, with TRBD1 as a possible D gene (5 bases). The germline V gene has CDR1 LNHDA and CDR2 SQIVND (reference sequence). The V and J ends lost 5 bases and 5 bases respectively, with 10 bases between them. There are 13 residues in the CDR3. The full variable domain, with the rest looked up from reference TRBV19 and TRBJ1-5, is DGGITQSPKYLFRKEGQNVTLSCEQNLNHDAMYWYRQDPGQGLRLIYYSQIVNDFQKGDIAEGYSVSREKKESFPLTVTSAQKNPTAFYLCASSLRDYQPQHFGDGTRLSIL.